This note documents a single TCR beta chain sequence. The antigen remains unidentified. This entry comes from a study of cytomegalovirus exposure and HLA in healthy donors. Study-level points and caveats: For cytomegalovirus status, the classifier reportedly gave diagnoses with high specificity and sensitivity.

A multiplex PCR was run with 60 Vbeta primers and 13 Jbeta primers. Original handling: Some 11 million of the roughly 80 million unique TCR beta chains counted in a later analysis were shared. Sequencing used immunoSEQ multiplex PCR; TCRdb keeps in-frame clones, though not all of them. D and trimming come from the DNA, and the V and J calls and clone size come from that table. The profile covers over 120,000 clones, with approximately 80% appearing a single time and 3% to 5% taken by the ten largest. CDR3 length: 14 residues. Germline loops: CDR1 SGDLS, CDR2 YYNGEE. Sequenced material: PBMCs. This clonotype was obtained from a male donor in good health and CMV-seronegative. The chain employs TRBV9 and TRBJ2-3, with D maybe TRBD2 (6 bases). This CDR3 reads CGWGSGTSTDTQYF. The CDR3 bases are TGTGGCTGGGGTAGCGGAACTAGCACAGATACGCAGTATTTT.